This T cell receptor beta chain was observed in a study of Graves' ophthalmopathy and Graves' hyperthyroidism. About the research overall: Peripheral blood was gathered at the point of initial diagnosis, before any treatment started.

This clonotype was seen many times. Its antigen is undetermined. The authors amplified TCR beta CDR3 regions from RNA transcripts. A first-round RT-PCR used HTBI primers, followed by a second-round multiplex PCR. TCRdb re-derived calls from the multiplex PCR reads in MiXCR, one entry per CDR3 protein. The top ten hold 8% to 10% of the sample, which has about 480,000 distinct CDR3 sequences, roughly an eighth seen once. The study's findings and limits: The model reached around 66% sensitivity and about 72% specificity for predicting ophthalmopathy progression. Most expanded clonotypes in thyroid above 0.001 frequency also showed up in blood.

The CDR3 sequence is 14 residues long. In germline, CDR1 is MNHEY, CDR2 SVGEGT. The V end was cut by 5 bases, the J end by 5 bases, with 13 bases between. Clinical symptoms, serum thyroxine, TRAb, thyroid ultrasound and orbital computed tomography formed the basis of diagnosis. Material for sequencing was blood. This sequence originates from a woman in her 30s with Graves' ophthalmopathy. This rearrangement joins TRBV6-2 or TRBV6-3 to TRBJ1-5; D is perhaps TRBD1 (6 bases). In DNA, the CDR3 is TGTGCCAGCAGTAACAGGGAAGCCGATCAGCCCCAGCATTTT. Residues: CASSNREADQPQHF.